What follows is one TCR beta chain and its context. Its antigen is as yet unknown. The sample holds other DNA sequences that translate to the same CDR3. The data belong to a study of shared clonotypes between healthy human individuals. Study results and caveats: Compared with clonotypes that all four donors shared, non-shared clonotypes had lower generation probabilities. Naive CD4 clonotypes overlapped across a handful of donors at approximately 5%. Sequencing depth was expected to affect clonotype sharing among donors.

Deep level was the assay's run setting. TCRdb's table, derived via immunoSEQ multiplex PCR, lists solely in-frame clones and lacks some. The sample comprises roughly 2,500,000 clones, over 85% of which are singletons, and approximately 0.36% rests with the top ten. Per germline, CDR1 DFQATT and CDR2 SNEGSKA (reference sequence). The CDR3 spans 11 residues. V usage is TRBV20-1 and J usage is TRBJ2-3; D unclear. This receptor was taken from a man between 18 and 35 years old in good health. Some clones in this sample may be carry-over from other donors' samples. Sequencing used naive CD4+ T cells from PBMCs. Stated subset: CD45RA+ positively selected. CDR3 protein: CSAEGTDTQYF. For the CDR3, the DNA is TGCAGCGCCGAGGGCACAGATACGCAGTATTTT.